Here is one T cell receptor beta chain with its context. What antigen it recognizes has not been identified. Base qualities are not recorded, but no much larger clone differs from it by a single base. The immunoSEQ Assay, a bias-controlled multiplex PCR, was used to amplify TCRbeta CDR3 regions from genomic DNA. The paper's data handling went like this. Nucleated cell counts per sample were estimated from amplification of reference gene primers within the assay. To quantify the absolute abundance of each unique TCRbeta CDR3 rearrangement, sequence reads were collapsed and filtered. For each sample, productive Simpson clonality was calculated as the square root of Simpson's diversity index over productive rearrangements. Imported from immuneACCESS, the table was reduced by TCRdb to in-frame sequences with V and J called. These copies leave out some clones; in studies compared against another copy, an unresolved V gene accounts for under half, and the cause of the remainder is not known. V and J calls and clone size follow that table, whereas D and trimming were derived from the DNA. This sample gives roughly 67,000 clones in total; just over 85% of them show up just once. The top ten constitute roughly 3.7% of the sample.

This entry belongs to a study of blood T cell repertoires in COVID-19 (dated by TCRdb to the early 2020s). Regarding the study in general: Collaborator samples came from the United States, Italy and Spain and covered acute and convalescent phases of COVID-19. The prospective study material was composed of cDNA or gDNA derived from T cells, B-cell-depleted T cells, or PBMCs. Deeply sampled blood TCRbeta repertoires from subjects exposed to, actively infected with, or recovered from COVID-19 were included in the dataset. The repertoires were made available in a free public database intended to serve as a resource for research on the immune response to SARS-CoV-2. The samples were drawn from two sources: the first 160 participants of the ongoing ImmuneRACE study, and fewer than 1,500 subjects contributed by 6 global collaborators. Sample metadata almost always included a de-identified subject ID, COVID-19 status, age in years and sex. Where available, HLA class I and class II types were obtained from metadata supplied by the sample provider rather than from assay-based typing. The full study reports these points: How much clinical and demographic metadata was included differed by source and by participant, and the metadata was provided uncurated.

CDR1 ENHRY and CDR2 SYGVKD were looked up in the germline V gene. The CDR3 runs 16 amino acids, cysteine and phenylalanine included. The read is trimmed to its CDR3 DNA, 48 bases read in frame from base 1. V lost 3 bases and J lost 1 base, and the count of bases not matched to a germline gene is 4. The collaborating institutions used their own protocols to collect whole blood in K2EDTA tubes. Collaborator samples were shipped for TCRbeta analysis as frozen whole blood, isolated PBMCs, or DNA extracted from either sample type. What was sequenced was peripheral blood. This clonotype was obtained from a man aged 50-60 years with acute or convalescent COVID-19. The V and J genes are TRBV10-3 and TRBJ2-2; 8 bases in between match TRBD1. The CDR3 region has the sequence CAISDLGQVNTGELFF. The DNA reads as follows: TGTGCCATCAGTGACTTGGGACAGGTGAACACCGGGGAGCTGTTTTTT.